The text below deals with one T cell receptor (beta chain). Its antigen specificity is not known. No base quality information exists; no much larger clone differs at one position. TCRbeta CDR3 regions were amplified from genomic DNA using the immunoSEQ Assay, a bias-controlled multiplex PCR. As for how the authors treated the data: Within the assay, amplification of reference gene primers was used to estimate how many nucleated cells each sample contained. Sequence reads were collapsed and filtered to measure the absolute abundance of every unique TCRbeta CDR3 rearrangement. Productive Simpson clonality was computed per sample as the square root of Simpson's diversity index over productive rearrangements. As stored in TCRdb, this immuneACCESS dataset retains in-frame rearrangements with V and J assigned. A fraction of the clones does not appear; measured against another copy, unresolved V genes explain less than half of the discrepancy, and the remainder lacks a known reason. Clonal size and the V and J genes are those of that table, whereas D and trimming came from the DNA. The sample has about 230,000 clones on record, around 88% of them singletons. Roughly 2.5% of the sample belongs to the ten largest clones.

This sample stems from a study of blood T cell repertoires in COVID-19 (dated by TCRdb to the early 2020s). Study-level background: Samples covering the acute and convalescent phases of COVID-19 were provided by collaborators in the United States, Italy and Spain. The material from the prospective study consisted of cDNA or gDNA derived from T cells, B-cell-depleted T cells, or PBMCs. Subjects who had been exposed to COVID-19, were actively infected with it, or had recovered from it provided the deeply sampled blood TCRbeta repertoires that made up the dataset. The repertoires were made available in a free public database intended to serve as a resource for research on the immune response to SARS-CoV-2. The samples were drawn from two sources: the first 160 participants of the ongoing ImmuneRACE study, and approximately 1,300 subjects contributed by 6 global collaborators. Sample metadata almost always included a de-identified subject ID, COVID-19 status, age in years and sex. HLA class I and class II types, where available, came from metadata supplied by the sample provider rather than from assay-based typing. Study-level results and caveats: How much clinical and demographic metadata was included differed by source and by participant, and the metadata was provided uncurated.

Taken from the germline V gene, the CDR1 and CDR2 loops are ENHRY and SYGVKD. V has 10 bases trimmed and J has 8 bases trimmed; junction bases matching no gene number 9. From its cysteine to its phenylalanine, the CDR3 spans 14 amino acids. Of the read, only the CDR3 DNA is kept; its 42 bases are in frame from base 1. Participants in the prospective study were enrolled through a virtual design, were aged roughly 18 to 100 years, and lived in some 24 United States geographic areas. In the prospective study, participants were assigned to cohorts based on the clinical history participants reported in a screening survey and a study questionnaire. In the prospective study, whole blood, serum and a nasopharyngeal or oropharyngeal swab were collected from each participant by mobile phlebotomists. Participants in the prospective study had the option to provide additional blood draws and questionnaires over an approximately 2-month period. Before DNA extraction, blood samples from the prospective study were shipped at room temperature or frozen.

This TCR derives from a middle-aged woman with acute COVID-19. Sequencing was done on a sample of PBMCs or T cells enriched from blood (not recorded which). The sequence is built from TRBV10-3 and TRBJ1-6; the central 9 bases match TRBD1. The CDR3 region has the sequence CATLRDRVDSPLHF. The nucleotide sequence is given as TGTGCCACCCTGCGGGACAGGGTTGATTCACCCCTCCACTTT.